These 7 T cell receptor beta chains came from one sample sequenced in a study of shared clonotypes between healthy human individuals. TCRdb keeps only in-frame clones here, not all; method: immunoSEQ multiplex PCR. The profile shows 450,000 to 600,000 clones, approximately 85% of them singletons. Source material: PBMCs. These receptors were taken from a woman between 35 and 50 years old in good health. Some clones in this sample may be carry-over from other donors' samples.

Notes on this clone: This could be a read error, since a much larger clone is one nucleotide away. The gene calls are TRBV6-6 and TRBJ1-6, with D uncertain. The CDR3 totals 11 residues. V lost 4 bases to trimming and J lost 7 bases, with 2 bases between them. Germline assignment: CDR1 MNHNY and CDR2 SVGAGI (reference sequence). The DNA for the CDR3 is TGTGCCAGCAGTTCCAATTCACCCCTCCACTTT. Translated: CASSSNSPLHF.

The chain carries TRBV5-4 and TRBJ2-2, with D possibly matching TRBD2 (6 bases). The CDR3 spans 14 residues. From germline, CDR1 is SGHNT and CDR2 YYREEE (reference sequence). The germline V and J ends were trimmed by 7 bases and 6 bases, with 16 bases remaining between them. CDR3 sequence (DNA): TGTGCCAGCTCTGTGGGTGGGGAGGCCGGGGAGCTGTTTTTT. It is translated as CASSVGGEAGELFF.

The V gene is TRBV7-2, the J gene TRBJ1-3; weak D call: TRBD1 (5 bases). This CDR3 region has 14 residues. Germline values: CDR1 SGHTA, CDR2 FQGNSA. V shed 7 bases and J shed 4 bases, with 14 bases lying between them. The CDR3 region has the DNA TGTGCCAGCAACGAAATGGGGACGGGAAACACCATATATTTT. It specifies CASNEMGTGNTIYF.

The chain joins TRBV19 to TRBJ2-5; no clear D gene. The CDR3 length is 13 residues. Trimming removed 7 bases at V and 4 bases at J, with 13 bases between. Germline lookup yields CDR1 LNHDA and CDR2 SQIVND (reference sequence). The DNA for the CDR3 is TGTGCCAGTACCCCCCCCGGCGGAGAGACCCAGTACTTC. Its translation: CASTPPGGETQYF.

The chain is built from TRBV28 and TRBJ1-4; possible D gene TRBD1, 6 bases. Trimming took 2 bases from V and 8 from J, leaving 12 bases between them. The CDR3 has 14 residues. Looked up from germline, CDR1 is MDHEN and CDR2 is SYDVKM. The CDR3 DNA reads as TGTGCCAGCAGTTTAAGGCAGGGGATAGAAAAACTGTTTTTT. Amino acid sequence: CASSLRQGIEKLFF.

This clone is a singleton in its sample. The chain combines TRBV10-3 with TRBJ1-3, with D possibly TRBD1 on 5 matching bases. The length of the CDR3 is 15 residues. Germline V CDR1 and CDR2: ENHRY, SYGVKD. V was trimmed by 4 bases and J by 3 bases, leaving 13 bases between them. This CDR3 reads CAISGRAVGGNTIYF. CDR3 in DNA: TGTGCCATCAGTGGCAGGGCAGTGGGTGGAAACACCATATATTTT.

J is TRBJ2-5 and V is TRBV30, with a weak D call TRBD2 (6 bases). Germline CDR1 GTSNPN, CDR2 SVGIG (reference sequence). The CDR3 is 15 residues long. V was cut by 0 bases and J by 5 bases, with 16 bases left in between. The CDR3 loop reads CAWSVPTSWGETQYF. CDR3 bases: TGTGCCTGGAGTGTACCAACTAGCTGGGGGGAGACCCAGTACTTC. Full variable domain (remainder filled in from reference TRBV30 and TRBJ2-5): SQTIHQWPATLVQPVGSPLSLECTVEGTSNPNLYWYRQAAGRGLQLLFYSVGIGQISSEVPQNLSASRPQDRQFILSSKKLLLSDSGFYLCAWSVPTSWGETQYFGPGTRLLVL.